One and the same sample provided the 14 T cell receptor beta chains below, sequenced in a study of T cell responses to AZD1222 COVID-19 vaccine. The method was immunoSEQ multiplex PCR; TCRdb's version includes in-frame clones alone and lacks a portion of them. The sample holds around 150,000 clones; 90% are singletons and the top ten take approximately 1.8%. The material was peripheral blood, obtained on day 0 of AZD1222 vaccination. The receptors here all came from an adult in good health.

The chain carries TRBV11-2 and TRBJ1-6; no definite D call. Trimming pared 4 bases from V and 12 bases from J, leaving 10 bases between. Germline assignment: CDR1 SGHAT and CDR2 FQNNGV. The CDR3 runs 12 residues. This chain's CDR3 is CASSSTALPLHF. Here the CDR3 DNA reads TGTGCCAGCAGCTCGACGGCGTTACCCCTCCACTTT. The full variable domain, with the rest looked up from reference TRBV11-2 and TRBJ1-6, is EAGVAQSPRYKIIEKRQSVAFWCNPISGHATLYWYQQILGQGPKLLIQFQNNGVVDDSQLPKDRFSAERLKGVDSTLKIQPAKLEDSAVYLCASSSTALPLHFGNGTRLTVT.

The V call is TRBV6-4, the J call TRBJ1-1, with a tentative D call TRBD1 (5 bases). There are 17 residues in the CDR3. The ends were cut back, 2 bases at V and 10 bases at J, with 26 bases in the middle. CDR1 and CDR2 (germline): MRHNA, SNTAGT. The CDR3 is CASSDQGTMALHPGAFF. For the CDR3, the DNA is TGTGCCAGCAGTGACCAAGGGACCATGGCCTTACACCCCGGAGCTTTCTTT.

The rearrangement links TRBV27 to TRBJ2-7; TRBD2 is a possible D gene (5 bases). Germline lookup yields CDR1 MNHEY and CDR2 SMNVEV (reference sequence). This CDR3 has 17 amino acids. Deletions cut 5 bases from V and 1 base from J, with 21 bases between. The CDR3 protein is CASSPLVSRVISYEQYF. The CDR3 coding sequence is TGTGCCAGCAGTCCGTTGGTCTCGCGGGTAATTTCCTACGAGCAGTACTTC.

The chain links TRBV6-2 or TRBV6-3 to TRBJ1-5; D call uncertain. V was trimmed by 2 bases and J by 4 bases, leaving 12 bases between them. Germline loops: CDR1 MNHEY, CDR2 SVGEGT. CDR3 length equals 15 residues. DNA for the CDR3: TGTGCCAGCAGTTACGATGGGATAGAGAATCAGCCCCAGCATTTT. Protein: CASSYDGIENQPQHF.

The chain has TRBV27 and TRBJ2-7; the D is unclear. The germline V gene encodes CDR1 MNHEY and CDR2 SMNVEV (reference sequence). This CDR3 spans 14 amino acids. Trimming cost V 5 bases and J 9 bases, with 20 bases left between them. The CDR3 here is CASSPIAERSRQYF. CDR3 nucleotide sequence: TGTGCCAGCAGTCCAATTGCGGAACGTTCGAGGCAGTACTTC.

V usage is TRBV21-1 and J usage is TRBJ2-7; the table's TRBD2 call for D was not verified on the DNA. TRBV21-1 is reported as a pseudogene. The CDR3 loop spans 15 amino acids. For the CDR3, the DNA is TGTGCCAGCAGCAAAGGGAGAAAGGAGGCCTACGAGCAGTACTTC. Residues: CASSKGRKEAYEQYF.

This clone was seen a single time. CDR3 coding DNA: TGTGCCAGCAGCCCAGACAGGGTATATGGCTACACCTTC. Protein product: CASSPDRVYGYTF. The chain joins TRBV28 to TRBJ1-2, with TRBD1 matching over 7 bases. V trimming: 6 bases; J trimming: 5 bases; junction bases outside the gene matches: 6. This CDR3 region has 13 residues. Germline V gene lookup returns CDR1 MDHEN and CDR2 SYDVKM.

The CDR3 bases are TGTGCCAGCAGCCCCGCGGAGGGCGTTCGTTTCTTC. Translating it yields CASSPAEGVRFF. The chain employs TRBV7-2 and TRBJ2-1; D might be TRBD2 (6 bases). CDR1 SGHTA and CDR2 FQGNSA come from the germline V gene. The CDR3 length is 12 residues. Trimming left V 5 bases short and J 16 bases short, with 18 bases between.

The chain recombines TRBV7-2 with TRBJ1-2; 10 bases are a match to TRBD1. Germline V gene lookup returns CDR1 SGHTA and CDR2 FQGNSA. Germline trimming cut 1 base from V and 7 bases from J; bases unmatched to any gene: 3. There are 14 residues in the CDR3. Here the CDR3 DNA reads TGTGCCAGCAGCTTAGGGACAGGGGGATTTGGCTACACCTTC. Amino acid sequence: CASSLGTGGFGYTF.

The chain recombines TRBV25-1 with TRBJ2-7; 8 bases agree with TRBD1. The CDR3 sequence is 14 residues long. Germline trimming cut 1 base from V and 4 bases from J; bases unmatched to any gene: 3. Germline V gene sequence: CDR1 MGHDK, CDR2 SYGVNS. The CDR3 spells CASSELGTGYEQYF. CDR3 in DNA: TGTGCCAGCAGTGAATTGGGGACAGGTTACGAGCAGTACTTC.

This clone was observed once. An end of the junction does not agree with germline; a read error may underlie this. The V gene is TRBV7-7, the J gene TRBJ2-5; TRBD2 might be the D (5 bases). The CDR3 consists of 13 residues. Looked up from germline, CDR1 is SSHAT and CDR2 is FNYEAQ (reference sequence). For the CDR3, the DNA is TGTGCTAGCAGCTTCGGGATTGAAGAGACCCAGTACTTC. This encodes CASSFGIEETQYF. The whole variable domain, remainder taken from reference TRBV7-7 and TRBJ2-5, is GAGVSQSPRYKVTKRGQDVTLRCDPISSHATLYWYQQALGQGPEFLTYFNYEAQPDKSGLPSDRFSAERPEGSISTLTIQRTEQRDSAMYRCASSFGIEETQYFGPGTRLLVL.

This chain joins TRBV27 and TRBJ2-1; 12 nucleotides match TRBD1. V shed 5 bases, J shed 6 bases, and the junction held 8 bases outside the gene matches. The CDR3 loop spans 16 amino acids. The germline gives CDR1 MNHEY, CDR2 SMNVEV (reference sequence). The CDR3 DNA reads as TGTGCCAGCAGTAGACCGGGACAGGGGGCCGTCAATGAGCAGTTCTTC. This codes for CASSRPGQGAVNEQFF.

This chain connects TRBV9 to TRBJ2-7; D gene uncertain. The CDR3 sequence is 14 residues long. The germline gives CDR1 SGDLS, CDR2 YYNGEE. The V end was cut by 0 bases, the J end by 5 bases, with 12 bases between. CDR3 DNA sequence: TGTGCCAGCAGCGTAGTGGCTAACCCCCACGAGCAGTACTTC. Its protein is CASSVVANPHEQYF.

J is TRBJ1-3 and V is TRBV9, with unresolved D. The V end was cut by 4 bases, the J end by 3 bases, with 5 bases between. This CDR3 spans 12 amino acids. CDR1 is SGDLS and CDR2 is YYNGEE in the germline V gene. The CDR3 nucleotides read TGTGCCAGCAGCAAAGATGGAAACACCATATATTTT. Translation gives CASSKDGNTIYF.